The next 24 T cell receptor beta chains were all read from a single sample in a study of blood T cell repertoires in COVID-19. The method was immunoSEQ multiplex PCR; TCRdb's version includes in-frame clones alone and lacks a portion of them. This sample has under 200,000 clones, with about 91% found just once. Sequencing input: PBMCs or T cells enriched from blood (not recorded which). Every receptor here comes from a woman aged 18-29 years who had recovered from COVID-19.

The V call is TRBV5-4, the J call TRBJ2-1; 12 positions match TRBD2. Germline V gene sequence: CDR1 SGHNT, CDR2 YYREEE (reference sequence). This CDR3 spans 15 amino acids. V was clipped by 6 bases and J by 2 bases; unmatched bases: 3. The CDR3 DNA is TGTGCCAGCACCAGACTAGCGGGAGCCTACAATGAGCAGTTCTTC. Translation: CASTRLAGAYNEQFF.

CDR3 DNA: TGTGCCAGCTTGGACAGGGGTGATGGCTACACCTTC. Its translation is CASLDRGDGYTF. The gene calls are TRBV18 and TRBJ1-2; 9 bases are a match to TRBD1. Germline assignment: CDR1 KGHSH and CDR2 LQKENI. The CDR3 spans 12 residues. Unmatched junction bases numbered 3, after V lost 7 bases and J lost 6 bases.

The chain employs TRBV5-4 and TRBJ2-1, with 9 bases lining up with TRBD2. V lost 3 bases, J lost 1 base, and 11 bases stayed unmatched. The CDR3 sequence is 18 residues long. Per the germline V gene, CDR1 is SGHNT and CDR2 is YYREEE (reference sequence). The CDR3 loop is CASSWRVGTSLSYNEQFF. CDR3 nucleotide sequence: TGTGCCAGCAGCTGGCGAGTCGGGACTAGCCTGTCCTACAATGAGCAGTTCTTC.

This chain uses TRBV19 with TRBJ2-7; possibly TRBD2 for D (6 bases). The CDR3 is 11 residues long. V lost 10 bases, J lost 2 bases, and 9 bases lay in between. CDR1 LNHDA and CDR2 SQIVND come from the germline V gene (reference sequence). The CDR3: CATGVAYEQYF. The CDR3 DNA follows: TGTGCCACGGGAGTCGCCTACGAGCAGTACTTC.

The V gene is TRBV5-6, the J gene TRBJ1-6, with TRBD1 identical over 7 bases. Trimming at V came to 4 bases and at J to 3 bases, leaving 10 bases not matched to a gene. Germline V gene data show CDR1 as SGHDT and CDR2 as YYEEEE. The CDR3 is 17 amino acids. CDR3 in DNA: TGTGCCAGCAGCCCCTTGAGGCAGGGGGTCTATAATTCACCCCTCCACTTT. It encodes CASSPLRQGVYNSPLHF.

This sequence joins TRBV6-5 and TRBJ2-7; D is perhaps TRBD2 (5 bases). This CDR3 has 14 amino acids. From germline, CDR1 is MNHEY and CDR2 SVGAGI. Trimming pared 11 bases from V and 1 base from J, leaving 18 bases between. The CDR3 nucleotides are TGTGCCGGAGGAATACGGACGGGGTCCTACGAGCAGTACTTC. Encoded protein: CAGGIRTGSYEQYF.

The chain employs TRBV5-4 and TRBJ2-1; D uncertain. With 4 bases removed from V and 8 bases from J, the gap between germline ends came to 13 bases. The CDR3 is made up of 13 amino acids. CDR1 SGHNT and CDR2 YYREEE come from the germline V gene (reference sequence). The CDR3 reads CASSLRLAHEQFF. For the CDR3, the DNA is TGTGCCAGCAGCCTTAGACTCGCCCATGAGCAGTTCTTC.

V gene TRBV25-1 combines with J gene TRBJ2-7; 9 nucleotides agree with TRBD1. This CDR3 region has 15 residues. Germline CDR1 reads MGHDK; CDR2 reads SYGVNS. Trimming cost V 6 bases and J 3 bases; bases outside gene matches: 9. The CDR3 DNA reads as TGTGCCAGCAGCCTACAGGGGGCCAGAGACTACGAGCAGTACTTC. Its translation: CASSLQGARDYEQYF.

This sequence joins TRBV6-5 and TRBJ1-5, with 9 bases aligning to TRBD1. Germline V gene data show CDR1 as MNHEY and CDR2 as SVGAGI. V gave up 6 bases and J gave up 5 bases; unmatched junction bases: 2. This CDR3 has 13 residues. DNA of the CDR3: TGTGCCAGCAGCCGGACAGGGGATCAGCCCCAGCATTTT. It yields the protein CASSRTGDQPQHF.

The CDR3 reads CASSLGGTAGQPQHF. DNA of the CDR3: TGCGCCAGCAGCTTGGGGGGGACAGCGGGTCAGCCCCAGCATTTT. The J gene is TRBJ1-5, the V gene TRBV5-1, with 7 bases aligning to TRBD1. The length of the CDR3 is 15 residues. V gave up 0 bases and J gave up 6 bases; unmatched junction bases: 6. CDR1 and CDR2 from the germline V gene are SGHRS and YFSETQ.

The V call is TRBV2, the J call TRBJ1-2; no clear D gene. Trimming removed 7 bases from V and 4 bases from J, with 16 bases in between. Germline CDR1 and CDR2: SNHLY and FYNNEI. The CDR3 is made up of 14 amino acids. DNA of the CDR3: TGTGCCAGCACCCCTCGGAGGGAGAGCTATGGCTACACCTTC. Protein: CASTPRRESYGYTF. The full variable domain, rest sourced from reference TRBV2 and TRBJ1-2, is EPEVTQTPSHQVTQMGQEVILRCVPISNHLYFYWYRQILGQKVEFLVSFYNNEISEKSEIFDDQFSVERPDGSNFTLKIRSTKLEDSAMYFCASTPRRESYGYTFGSGTRLTVV.

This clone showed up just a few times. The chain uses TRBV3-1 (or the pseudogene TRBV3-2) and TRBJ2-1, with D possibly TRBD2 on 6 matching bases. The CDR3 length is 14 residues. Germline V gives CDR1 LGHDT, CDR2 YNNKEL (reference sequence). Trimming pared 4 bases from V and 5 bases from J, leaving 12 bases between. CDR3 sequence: CASSRARGNNEQFF. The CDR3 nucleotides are TGTGCCAGCAGCCGGGCCCGGGGGAACAATGAGCAGTTCTTC.

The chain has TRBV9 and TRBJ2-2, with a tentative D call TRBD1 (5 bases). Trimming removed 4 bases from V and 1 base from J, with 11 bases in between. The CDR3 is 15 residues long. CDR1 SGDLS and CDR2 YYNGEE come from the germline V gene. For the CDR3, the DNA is TGTGCCAGCAGCCCTCTAACAGGGAACACCGGGGAGCTGTTTTTT. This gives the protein CASSPLTGNTGELFF.

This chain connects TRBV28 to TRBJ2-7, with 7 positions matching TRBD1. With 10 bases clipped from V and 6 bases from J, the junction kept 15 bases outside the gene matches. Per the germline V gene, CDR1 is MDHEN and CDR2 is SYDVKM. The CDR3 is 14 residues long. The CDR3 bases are TGTGCCACCTGGGCCCGACAGGGTGTCTTCGAGCAGTACTTC. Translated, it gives CATWARQGVFEQYF. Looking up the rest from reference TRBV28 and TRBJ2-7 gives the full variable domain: DVKVTQSSRYLVKRTGEKVFLECVQDMDHENMFWYRQDPGLGLRLIYFSYDVKMKEKGDIPEGYSVSREKKERFSLILESASTNQTSMYLCATWARQGVFEQYFGPGTRLTVT.

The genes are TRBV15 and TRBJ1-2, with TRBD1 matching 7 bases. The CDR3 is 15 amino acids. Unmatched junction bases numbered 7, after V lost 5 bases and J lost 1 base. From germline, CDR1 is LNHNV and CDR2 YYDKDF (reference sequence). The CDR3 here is CATSEWGQLNYGYTF. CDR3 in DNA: TGTGCCACCAGCGAATGGGGACAGCTTAACTATGGCTACACCTTC.

DNA of the CDR3: TGTGCCACCAGCACAAGCAGGGGTGCCTACGAGCAGTACTTC. Protein sequence: CATSTSRGAYEQYF. The V gene is TRBV15, the J gene TRBJ2-7; D perhaps matches TRBD1 (6 bases). The V end lost 4 bases, the J end lost 2 bases, and 12 bases lay between the germline ends. Germline loops: CDR1 LNHNV, CDR2 YYDKDF (reference sequence). This CDR3 is built from 14 residues. Drawing the rest from reference TRBV15 and TRBJ2-7, the complete variable domain is DAMVIQNPRYQVTQFGKPVTLSCSQTLNHNVMYWYQQKSSQAPKLLFHYYDKDFNNEADTPDNFQSRRPNTSFCFLDIRSPGLGDTAMYLCATSTSRGAYEQYFGPGTRLTVT.

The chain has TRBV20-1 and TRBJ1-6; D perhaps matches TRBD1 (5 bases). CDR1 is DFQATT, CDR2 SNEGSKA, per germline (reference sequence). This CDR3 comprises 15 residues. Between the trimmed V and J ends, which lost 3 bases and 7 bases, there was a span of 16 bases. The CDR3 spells CSASLGGAENSPLHF. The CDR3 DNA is TGCAGTGCTAGTTTAGGAGGGGCGGAAAATTCACCCCTCCACTTT.

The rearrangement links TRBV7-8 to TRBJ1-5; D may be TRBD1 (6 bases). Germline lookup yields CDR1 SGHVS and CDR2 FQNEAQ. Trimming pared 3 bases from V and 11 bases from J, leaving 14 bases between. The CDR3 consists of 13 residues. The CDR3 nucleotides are TGTGCCAGCAGCTTCGGGGGGCCCACAGCCCAGCATTTT. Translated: CASSFGGPTAQHF.

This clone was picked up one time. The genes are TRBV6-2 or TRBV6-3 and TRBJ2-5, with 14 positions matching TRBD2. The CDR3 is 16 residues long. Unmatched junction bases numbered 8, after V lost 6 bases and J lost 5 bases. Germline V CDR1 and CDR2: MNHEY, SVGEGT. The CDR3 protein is CASSSTSGRARETQYF. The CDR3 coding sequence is TGTGCCAGCAGCTCGACTAGCGGGAGGGCGCGGGAGACCCAGTACTTC.

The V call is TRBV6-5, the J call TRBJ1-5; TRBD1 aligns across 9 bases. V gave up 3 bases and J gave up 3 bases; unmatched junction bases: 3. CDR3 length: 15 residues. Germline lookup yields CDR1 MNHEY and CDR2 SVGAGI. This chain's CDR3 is CASSYGTGYNQPQHF. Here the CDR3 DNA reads TGTGCCAGCAGTTATGGGACAGGGTACAATCAGCCCCAGCATTTT.

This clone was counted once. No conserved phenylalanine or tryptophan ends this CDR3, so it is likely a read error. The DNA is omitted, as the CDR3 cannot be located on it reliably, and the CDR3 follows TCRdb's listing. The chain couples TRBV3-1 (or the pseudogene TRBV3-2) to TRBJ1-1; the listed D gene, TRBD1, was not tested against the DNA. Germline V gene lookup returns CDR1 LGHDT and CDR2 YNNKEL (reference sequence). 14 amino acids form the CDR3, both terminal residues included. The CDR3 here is CASSQEGQAVPLKL.

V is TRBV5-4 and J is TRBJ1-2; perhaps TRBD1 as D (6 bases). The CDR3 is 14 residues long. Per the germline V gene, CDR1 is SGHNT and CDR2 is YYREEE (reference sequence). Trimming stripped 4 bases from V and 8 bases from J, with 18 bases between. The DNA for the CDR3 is TGTGCCAGCAGCCCCCGGGGGGGGCTTTGGGGCTACACCTTC. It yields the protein CASSPRGGLWGYTF. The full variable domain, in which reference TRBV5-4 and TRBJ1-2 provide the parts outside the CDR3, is ETGVTQSPTHLIKTRGQQVTLRCSSQSGHNTVSWYQQALGQGPQFIFQYYREEENGRGNFPPRFSGLQFPNYSSELNVNALELDDSALYLCASSPRGGLWGYTFGSGTRLTVV.

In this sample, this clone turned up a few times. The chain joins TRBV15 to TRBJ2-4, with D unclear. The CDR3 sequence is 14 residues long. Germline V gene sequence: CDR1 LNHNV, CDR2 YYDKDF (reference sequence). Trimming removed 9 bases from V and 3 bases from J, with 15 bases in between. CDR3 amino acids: CATRPGPVKNIQYF. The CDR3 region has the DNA TGTGCCACTCGTCCGGGTCCCGTCAAAAACATTCAGTACTTC.

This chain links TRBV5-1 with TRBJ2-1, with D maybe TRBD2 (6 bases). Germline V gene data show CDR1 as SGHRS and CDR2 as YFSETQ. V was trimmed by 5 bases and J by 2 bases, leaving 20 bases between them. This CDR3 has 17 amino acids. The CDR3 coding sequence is TGCGCCAGCAGTCACTATCTCTCGGGGGATCCCTACAATGAGCAGTTCTTC. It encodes CASSHYLSGDPYNEQFF.